The text below deals with one T cell receptor (beta chain). Its antigen is still unknown. The germline V gene encodes CDR1 LGHNA and CDR2 YSLEER. Trimming took 0 bases from V and 8 from J, leaving 16 bases between them. The CDR3 totals 16 residues. This entry belongs to a study of blood T cells in healthy people across ages. A J-beta primer mix and a sample-barcoded 5' primer were used in a second PCR of roughly 7 to 12 cycles. TCRdb reprocessed the 5' RACE reads via MiXCR and lists one record per CDR3 protein. The sample has approximately 1,700,000 distinct CDR3 sequences, about two fifths seen once. Findings and limits, study-wide: Older age went with lower TCR beta diversity per million T cells, in a roughly linear way.

J is TRBJ1-4 and V is TRBV4-3; D is ambiguous. Sequencing was performed on blood. This TCR was recovered from a human donor in good health. In nucleotides, the CDR3 is TGCGCCAGCAGCCAAGATCGGAGGCCAGCCGTCGAAAAACTGTTTTTT. Translation gives CASSQDRRPAVEKLFF.